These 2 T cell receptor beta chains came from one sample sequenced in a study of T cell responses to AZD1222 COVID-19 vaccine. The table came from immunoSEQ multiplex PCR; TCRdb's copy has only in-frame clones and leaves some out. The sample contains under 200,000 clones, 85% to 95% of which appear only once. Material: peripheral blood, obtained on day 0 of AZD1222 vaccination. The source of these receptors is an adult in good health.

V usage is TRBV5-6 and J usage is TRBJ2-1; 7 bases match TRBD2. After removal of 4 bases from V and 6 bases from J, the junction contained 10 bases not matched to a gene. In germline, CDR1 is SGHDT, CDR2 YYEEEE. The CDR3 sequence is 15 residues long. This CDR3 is CASSESWRESNEQFF. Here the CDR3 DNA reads TGTGCCAGCAGCGAGTCGTGGCGGGAGAGCAATGAGCAGTTCTTC.

CDR3 region: CASKSTGTNEKLFF. The CDR3 nucleotides are TGTGCCAGCAAATCGACAGGAACTAATGAAAAACTGTTTTTT. The chain has TRBV6-5 and TRBJ1-4; D is perhaps TRBD1 (6 bases). The V and J ends lost 7 bases and 1 base respectively, with 10 bases between them. CDR3 size: 14 residues. Germline V gene lookup returns CDR1 MNHEY and CDR2 SVGAGI.